A selection of T cell receptor beta chains follows, all from one sample in a study of cytomegalovirus exposure and HLA in healthy donors. Repertoires were generated with immunoSEQ multiplex PCR, while TCRdb's copy carries only in-frame clones and drops some. There are some 150,000 clones in the sample; 82% occur only once, and around 10% lies in the top ten. The material sequenced was PBMCs. These receptors all come from a man in his fifties or sixties in good health and CMV-seropositive. The CDR3 runs from the conserved cysteine through the conserved F or W. Each record gives: clone size, V gene, D gene, J gene, CDR3 protein, CDR3 DNA. A D gene is named only where the DNA matches it firmly. Only part of the rows carry a size: once, few, many, or a class if the clone is expanded.

>-|TRBV7-6|TRBD1|TRBJ1-2
CASSLSQGRGYTF
TGTGCCAGCAGCTTATCACAGGGGAGAGGCTACACCTTC
>-|TRBV5-4|-|TRBJ2-7
CASSLEMGGYEQYF
TGTGCCAGCAGCTTGGAGATGGGGGGATACGAGCAGTACTTC
>-|TRBV5-6|TRBD1|TRBJ1-4
CASSLGGTGFEKLFF
TGTGCCAGCAGCTTGGGAGGGACAGGTTTCGAAAAACTGTTTTTT
>-|TRBV2|-|TRBJ2-5
CASSEGTAPVETQYF
TGTGCCAGCAGTGAAGGGACAGCGCCAGTGGAGACCCAGTACTTC
>once|TRBV12-5|-|TRBJ1-1
CASDQSAVGGTEAFF
TGTGCTAGTGACCAGTCCGCAGTTGGTGGCACTGAAGCTTTCTTT
>-|TRBV5-1|TRBD1|TRBJ2-7
CASSLVPGGNYEQYF
TGCGCCAGCAGCTTGGTGCCAGGGGGCAACTACGAGCAGTACTTC
>once|TRBV29-1|-|TRBJ2-7
CSVSEAYEQYF
TGCAGCGTTTCAGAGGCCTACGAGCAGTACTTC
>-|TRBV7-2|-|TRBJ1-3
CASSPTVHPGNTIYF
TGTGCCAGCAGCCCGACAGTGCACCCTGGAAACACCATATATTTT
>-|TRBV6-1|-|TRBJ1-5
CASSGSSGGGQPQHF
TGTGCCAGCAGTGGATCGAGTGGGGGGGGTCAGCCCCAGCATTTT
>-|TRBV29-1|TRBD1|TRBJ1-1
CSAQGQANTEAFF
TGCAGCGCTCAGGGACAGGCGAACACTGAAGCTTTCTTT
>-|TRBV5-1|-|TRBJ2-1
CASSGSRPSSYNEQFF
TGCGCCAGCAGCGGGAGCCGGCCCAGCTCCTACAATGAGCAGTTCTTC
>-|TRBV15|TRBD1|TRBJ2-4
CATSDTGQPKNIQYF
TGTGCCACCAGTGATACGGGACAGCCCAAAAACATTCAGTACTTC
>-|TRBV5-4|-|TRBJ2-5
CASSPGGLETQYF
TGTGCCAGCAGCCCCGGGGGTTTAGAGACCCAGTACTTC
>-|TRBV18|-|TRBJ2-5
CASLPGTEETQYF
TGTGCCAGCTTACCGGGGACTGAAGAGACCCAGTACTTC
>-|TRBV4-1|-|TRBJ2-2
CASSRLQNTGELFF
TGCGCCAGCAGCCGACTGCAGAACACCGGGGAGCTGTTTTTT
>-|TRBV4-2|-|TRBJ1-5
CASSQGREGNQPQHF
TGTGCCAGCAGCCAAGGCAGGGAAGGCAATCAGCCCCAGCATTTT
>-|TRBV28|-|TRBJ1-2
CASSETEVISGYTF
TGTGCCAGCAGTGAGACAGAAGTAATAAGTGGCTACACCTTC
>few|TRBV29-1|-|TRBJ1-2
CSVDFGGIYGYTF
TGCAGCGTTGATTTCGGGGGGATCTATGGCTACACCTTC
>-|TRBV19|-|TRBJ2-2
CASSIGGPTGELFF
TGTGCCAGTAGTATCGGGGGGCCCACCGGGGAGCTGTTTTTT
>-|TRBV7-9|TRBD2|TRBJ2-4
CASSLGQGGSASKNIQYF
TGTGCCAGCAGCTTAGGGCAGGGAGGGAGTGCATCCAAAAACATTCAGTACTTC
>once|TRBV11-3|TRBD1|TRBJ2-3
CASSRDRDTDTQYF
TGTGCCAGCAGCCGGGACAGGGACACAGATACGCAGTATTTT
>few|TRBV7-2|TRBD1|TRBJ2-3
CASSSTGGPDTQYF
TGTGCCAGCAGCTCGACAGGGGGCCCAGATACGCAGTATTTT
>-|TRBV29-1|-|TRBJ2-7
CSVEDSALGSDEQYF
TGCAGCGTTGAAGATTCGGCACTAGGGAGCGACGAGCAGTACTTC
>-|TRBV10-3|TRBD1|TRBJ2-3
CASQGPGGTDTQYF
TGTGCCTCCCAGGGGCCAGGGGGTACAGATACGCAGTATTTT